The present T cell receptor (beta chain) was sequenced within a study of early stage breast cancer tumors. Across the whole study: Among approximately 12 ER+/PR+/HER2- tumors, eight were ductal, four lobular.

The length of the CDR3 is 15 residues. CDR1 and CDR2 (germline): MRHNA, SNTAGT. V was cut by 2 bases and J by 4 bases, with 13 bases left in between. Notes on this clone: Its cognate antigen is unknown.

Sequencing used immunoSEQ multiplex PCR; TCRdb keeps in-frame clones, though not all of them. The top ten hold roughly 14% of the sample, which has around 11,000 clones, around 72% seen once. Each tumor contributed about 20-50 mg of diced tissue. Study findings and constraints: Bulk DNA sequencing of unsorted cells missed chain pairing and markers. Enriched TCRB sequences shared across patients were mostly commonly generated sequences.

The sequenced sample consisted of breast tumor tissue. The chain carries TRBV6-4 and TRBJ2-3; a weak D match, TRBD2 (5 bases). The clonotype comes from a person aged 70 to 80 with breast cancer. In DNA form, the CDR3 reads TGTGCCAGCAGTGACGCCTCTAGCACGGCAGATACGCAGTATTTT. Encoded protein: CASSDASSTADTQYF.